This T cell receptor (beta chain) originates from a study of cytomegalovirus exposure and HLA in healthy donors. PCR amplification relied on 60 Vbeta primers (plus 13 Jbeta primers). Produced via immunoSEQ multiplex PCR; TCRdb's table is partial and in-frame only. The profile shows over 150,000 clones, 75% to 85% of them singletons. Per the germline V gene, CDR1 is LNHNV and CDR2 is YYDKDF (reference sequence). Trimming removed 1 base from V and 0 bases from J, with 6 bases in between. The length of the CDR3 is 14 residues. Healthy bone marrow donors made up the donors. This receptor was identified in a man aged 25-45 years in good health and CMV-seropositive. V usage is TRBV15 and J usage is TRBJ1-1; D gene uncertain. Sequences were obtained from PBMCs. The DNA for the CDR3 is TGTGCCACCAGCAGAGGACGGGTGAACACTGAAGCTTTCTTT. Encoded protein: CATSRGRVNTEAFF.